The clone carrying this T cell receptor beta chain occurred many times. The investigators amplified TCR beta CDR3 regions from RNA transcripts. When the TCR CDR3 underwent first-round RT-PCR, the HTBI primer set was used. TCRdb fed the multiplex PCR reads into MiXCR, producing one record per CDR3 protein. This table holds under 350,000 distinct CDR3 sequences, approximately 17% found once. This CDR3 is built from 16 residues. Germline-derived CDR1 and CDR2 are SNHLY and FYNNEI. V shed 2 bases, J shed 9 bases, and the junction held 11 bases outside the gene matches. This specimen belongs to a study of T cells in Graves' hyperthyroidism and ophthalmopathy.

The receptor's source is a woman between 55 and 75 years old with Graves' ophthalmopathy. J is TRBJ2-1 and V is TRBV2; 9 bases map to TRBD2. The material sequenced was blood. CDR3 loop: CASSEISGGRYGEQFF. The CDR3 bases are TGTGCCAGCAGTGAAATCAGCGGGGGGCGTTATGGTGAGCAGTTCTTC.